These T cell receptor beta chains were read from a single sample in a study of OX40 agonist ivuxolimab in advanced cancers. Profiling relied on immunoSEQ multiplex PCR, and the TCRdb table lists in-frame clones only, not all of them. The data show 71,000 or so clones, more than 70% seen once. The sequencing here drew on CD4+ or CD8+ T cells sorted from blood, taken in a trial of the OX40 agonist ivuxolimab. Source of these receptors: an adult with an advanced solid tumor such as melanoma, head and neck, liver or kidney cancer. Each CDR3 is given with its conserved first and last residue. The D gene is left open where the match is weak. Part of the rows lack a size; the others show once, few, many or a class for expanded clones.

D,V,size,J,CDR3,DNA
TRBD2,TRBV11-2,NA,TRBJ2-3,CASSSPRTSGGARTDTQYF,TGTGCCAGCAGCTCCCCTAGGACTAGCGGGGGCGCACGCACAGATACGCAGTATTTT
NA,TRBV15,NA,TRBJ1-3,CATSPRAGAGNTIYF,TGTGCCACCAGCCCCCGGGCGGGGGCTGGAAACACCATATATTTT
NA,TRBV28,NA,TRBJ1-4,CASSSRSRLPNEKLFF,TGTGCCAGCAGTTCCCGGAGTCGCTTGCCTAATGAAAAACTGTTTTTT
NA,TRBV2,NA,TRBJ2-3,CASSASTDTQYF,TGTGCCAGCAGCGCTAGCACAGATACGCAGTATTTT
TRBD1,TRBV2,NA,TRBJ2-5,CASSDGRDRGGETQYF,TGTGCCAGCAGTGATGGTCGGGACAGGGGTGGGGAGACCCAGTACTTC
NA,TRBV7-3,NA,TRBJ2-5,CASSFFGGDGETQYF,TGTGCCAGCAGCTTTTTCGGCGGAGATGGGGAGACCCAGTACTTC
TRBD2,TRBV28,NA,TRBJ2-7,CASSQPRLAGLTYEQYF,TGTGCCAGCAGCCAACCACGGCTAGCGGGCCTCACCTACGAGCAGTACTTC
TRBD2,TRBV7-2,NA,TRBJ2-7,CASSRIAAGGEQYF,TGTGCCAGCAGCCGGATAGCAGCGGGAGGTGAGCAGTACTTC
NA,TRBV18,NA,TRBJ2-3,CASSPSGGANTDTQYF,TGTGCCAGCTCACCAAGTGGAGGGGCGAACACAGATACGCAGTATTTT
TRBD2,TRBV27,NA,TRBJ2-7,CASSLGTSGSNEQYF,TGTGCCAGCAGCCTCGGGACTAGCGGGAGCAACGAGCAGTACTTC
NA,TRBV6-5,NA,TRBJ2-3,CASSRARSTDTQYF,TGTGCCAGCAGCCGCGCGAGAAGCACAGATACGCAGTATTTT
NA,TRBV14,once,TRBJ2-1,CASSLRIIGGGFYNEQFF,TGTGCCAGCAGCCTAAGGATAATCGGCGGGGGCTTCTACAATGAGCAGTTCTTC
TRBD2,TRBV7-2,NA,TRBJ2-1,CASSLNSGTSGTEQFF,TGTGCCAGCAGCTTAAACTCCGGGACTAGCGGGACCGAGCAGTTCTTC
NA,TRBV19,NA,TRBJ1-1,CASSIDTKSTEAFF,TGTGCCAGTAGTATAGACACTAAATCCACTGAAGCTTTCTTT
TRBD2,TRBV4-1,NA,TRBJ2-3,CASSPVSGGTDTQYF,TGCGCCAGCAGCCCCGTGAGCGGGGGCACAGATACGCAGTATTTT
NA,TRBV29-1,NA,TRBJ1-1,CSVTKEGGTEAFF,TGCAGCGTTACCAAGGAGGGAGGGACTGAAGCTTTCTTT
TRBD1,TRBV5-1,NA,TRBJ2-5,CASSRPDRGLDRETQYF,TGCGCCAGCAGCCGTCCCGACAGGGGGCTTGATCGAGAGACCCAGTACTTC
TRBD2,TRBV5-1,NA,TRBJ2-1,CASSLRLAGGQNEQFF,TGCGCCAGCAGCTTACGACTAGCGGGGGGGCAGAATGAGCAGTTCTTC
NA,TRBV6-6,NA,TRBJ1-6,CASSHGQGANSPLHF,TGTGCCAGCAGCCACGGGCAGGGCGCAAATTCACCCCTCCACTTT
NA,TRBV4-1,NA,TRBJ2-5,CASSLGASGRQETQYF,TGCGCCAGCAGCCTGGGAGCCTCAGGGAGGCAGGAGACCCAGTACTTC
NA,TRBV10-2,NA,TRBJ2-2,CASSESGAGTGELFF,TGCGCCAGCAGTGAGTCGGGTGCAGGAACCGGGGAGCTGTTTTTT
TRBD1,TRBV7-3,NA,TRBJ2-2,CASSSPDRAANTGELFF,TGTGCCAGCAGCTCACCCGACAGGGCCGCGAACACCGGGGAGCTGTTTTTT
NA,TRBV7-8,NA,TRBJ1-1,CASSLEGPNTEAFF,TGTGCCAGCAGCTTAGAGGGGCCGAACACTGAAGCTTTCTTT
TRBD2,TRBV7-2,NA,TRBJ2-3,CASSPLGGLAGQSTDTQYF,TGTGCCAGCAGCCCCCTGGGGGGACTAGCGGGACAATCCACAGATACGCAGTATTTT
NA,TRBV19,NA,TRBJ1-5,CASSPTRSIGGPIHF,TGTGCCAGTAGTCCCACCCGGTCCATTGGAGGCCCCATCCATTTT
TRBD2,TRBV7-2,NA,TRBJ2-1,CASRRDSGRSEQFF,TGTGCCAGCAGGAGGGATAGCGGGAGGTCTGAGCAGTTCTTC
NA,TRBV30,once,TRBJ2-3,CAWSVQAYTDTQYF,TGTGCCTGGAGTGTACAGGCCTACACAGATACGCAGTATTTT
TRBD1,TRBV2,NA,TRBJ1-2,CASSGGQGANGYTF,TGTGCCAGCAGCGGGGGACAGGGGGCTAATGGCTACACCTTC
TRBD2,TRBV13,NA,TRBJ2-5,CASSFIGGAAETQYF,TGTGCCAGCAGCTTCATCGGGGGGGCCGCCGAGACCCAGTACTTC
NA,TRBV15,NA,TRBJ2-1,CATSTLNAVNEQFF,TGTGCCACCAGCACCTTGAACGCCGTAAATGAGCAGTTCTTC
TRBD1,TRBV6-6,NA,TRBJ2-3,CASTSGTGDPDTQYF,TGTGCCAGCACCAGCGGGACAGGGGATCCAGATACGCAGTATTTT
NA,TRBV4-2,NA,TRBJ1-4,CASSQDERRKLFF,TGTGCCAGCAGCCAAGATGAGAGGCGTAAACTGTTTTTT
NA,TRBV6-5,NA,TRBJ2-3,CASSYSGIDSTDTQYF,TGTGCCAGCAGTTACTCTGGGATTGACAGCACAGATACGCAGTATTTT
TRBD1,TRBV7-8,once,TRBJ2-3,CASSPGQASTDTQYF,TGTGCCAGCAGCCCCGGACAGGCTAGCACAGATACGCAGTATTTT
NA,TRBV5-8,NA,TRBJ2-2,CASRGVLEPEDTGELFF,TGTGCCAGCAGGGGGGTGTTGGAGCCGGAGGACACCGGGGAGCTGTTTTTT
NA,TRBV18,NA,TRBJ1-5,CASSPQGGSQPQHF,TGTGCCAGCTCACCGCAGGGAGGCAGTCAGCCCCAGCATTTT
NA,TRBV7-4,NA,TRBJ2-7,CASSLVPLYEQYF,TGTGCCAGCAGCTTAGTTCCCCTATACGAGCAGTACTTC
TRBD1,TRBV25-1,NA,TRBJ1-4,CASIDRVDEKLFF,TGTGCCAGCATCGACAGGGTTGATGAAAAACTGTTTTTT
NA,TRBV6-5,once,TRBJ2-7,CASSRGRGPYEQYF,TGTGCCAGCAGTAGGGGCAGGGGTCCCTACGAGCAGTACTTC
TRBD2,TRBV18,once,TRBJ2-5,CASSPSLAVGETQYF,TGTGCCAGCTCACCCTCCCTAGCGGTAGGGGAGACCCAGTACTTC
NA,TRBV2,NA,TRBJ1-4,CASSGAQTTNEKLFF,TGTGCCAGCAGTGGGGCGCAGACAACTAATGAAAAACTGTTTTTT
TRBD1,TRBV5-1,NA,TRBJ1-6,CASSLGGTGPLHF,TGCGCCAGCAGCTTGGGGGGGACAGGTCCCCTCCACTTT
TRBD1,TRBV19,NA,TRBJ1-4,CASSDPGQGYEKLFF,TGTGCCAGTAGCGATCCGGGACAGGGGTATGAAAAACTGTTTTTT
NA,TRBV7-9,NA,TRBJ2-7,CASSLGLGATYEQYF,TGTGCCAGCAGCTTAGGGCTAGGGGCCACCTACGAGCAGTACTTC
TRBD1,TRBV5-4,NA,TRBJ1-1,CASSSIGQGARLNTEAFF,TGTGCCAGCAGCTCAATCGGACAGGGGGCCCGCCTGAACACTGAAGCTTTCTTT
NA,TRBV5-1,NA,TRBJ1-4,CASSDGEKLFF,TGCGCCAGCAGCGATGGTGAAAAACTGTTTTTT
TRBD1,TRBV27,NA,TRBJ1-2,CASCPQGAVVYGYTF,TGTGCCAGTTGCCCACAGGGGGCGGTGGTCTATGGCTACACCTTC
NA,TRBV19,NA,TRBJ1-6,CASGTDGYNSPLHF,TGTGCCAGTGGCACGGACGGCTATAATTCACCCCTCCACTTT
TRBD1,TRBV7-2,NA,TRBJ2-5,CASSLGGDRGETQYF,TGTGCCAGCAGCTTAGGAGGGGACAGGGGCGAGACCCAGTACTTC
NA,TRBV19,few,TRBJ1-1,CASSMAGPNTEAFF,TGTGCCAGTAGTATGGCAGGACCGAACACTGAAGCTTTCTTT
NA,TRBV28,NA,TRBJ2-7,CASTAGYEQYF,TGTGCCAGCACCGCAGGCTACGAGCAGTACTTC
NA,TRBV19,NA,TRBJ1-1,CASSIDRATEAFF,TGTGCCAGTAGTATAGACAGGGCCACCGAAGCTTTCTTT
NA,TRBV18,once,TRBJ2-7,CASSPPSQKREQYF,TGTGCCAGCTCACCACCGTCCCAAAAGAGGGAGCAGTACTTC
NA,TRBV7-3,NA,TRBJ1-1,CASSFRQSRTEAFF,TGTGCCAGCAGCTTCAGACAAAGTCGAACTGAAGCTTTCTTT
NA,TRBV5-4,NA,TRBJ2-5,CASSPGGYHQETQYF,TGTGCCAGCAGCCCCGGGGGATACCACCAAGAGACCCAGTACTTC
TRBD2,TRBV14,NA,TRBJ2-1,CASSHPGLAGYEQFF,TGTGCCAGCAGCCACCCGGGACTAGCGGGATATGAGCAGTTCTTC
TRBD2,TRBV5-1,NA,TRBJ2-3,CASSFGRGGSDTQYF,TGCGCCAGCAGCTTCGGGCGGGGGGGCTCAGATACGCAGTATTTT